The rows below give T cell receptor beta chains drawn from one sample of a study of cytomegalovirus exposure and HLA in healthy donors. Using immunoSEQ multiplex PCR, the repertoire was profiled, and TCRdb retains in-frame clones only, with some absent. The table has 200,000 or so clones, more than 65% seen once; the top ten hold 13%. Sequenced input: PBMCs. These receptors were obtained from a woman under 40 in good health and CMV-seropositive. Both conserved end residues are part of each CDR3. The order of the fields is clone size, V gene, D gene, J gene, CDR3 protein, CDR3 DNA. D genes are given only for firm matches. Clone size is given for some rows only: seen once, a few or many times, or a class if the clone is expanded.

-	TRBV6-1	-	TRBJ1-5	CASSETRNQPQHF	TGTGCCAGCAGTGAAACGAGGAATCAGCCCCAGCATTTT
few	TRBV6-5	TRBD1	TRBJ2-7	CASIPGTGDYEQYF	TGTGCCAGCATCCCCGGGACAGGGGACTACGAGCAGTACTTC
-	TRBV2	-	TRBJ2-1	CASRFSGGEQFF	TGTGCCAGCAGGTTTAGCGGAGGTGAGCAGTTCTTC
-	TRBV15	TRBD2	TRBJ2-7	CATSRGSAGASYEQYF	TGTGCCACCAGCAGAGGCTCAGCGGGAGCATCCTACGAGCAGTACTTC
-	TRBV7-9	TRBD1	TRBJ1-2	CASRSTGGYGYTF	TGTGCCAGCAGGTCGACAGGGGGTTATGGCTACACCTTC
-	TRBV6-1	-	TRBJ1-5	CASSEVTGVSNQPQHF	TGTGCCAGCAGTGAAGTAACAGGCGTTAGCAATCAGCCCCAGCATTTT
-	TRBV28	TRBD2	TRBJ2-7	CASSFAGVHEQYF	TGTGCCAGCAGTTTCGCGGGGGTCCACGAGCAGTACTTC
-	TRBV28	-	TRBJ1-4	CASSLDSFFGEKLFF	TGTGCCAGCAGCCTCGACAGTTTTTTTGGTGAAAAACTGTTTTTT
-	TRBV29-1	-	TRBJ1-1	CSVEVGDYTEAFF	TGCAGCGTTGAAGTCGGGGACTACACTGAAGCTTTCTTT
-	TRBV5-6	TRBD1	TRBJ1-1	CASSRPRGKVSTTEAFF	TGTGCCAGCAGCCGTCCCAGGGGGAAGGTTAGTACAACTGAAGCTTTCTTT
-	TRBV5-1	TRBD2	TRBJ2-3	CASSFGRGTGTDTQYF	TGCGCCAGCTCCTTCGGGAGGGGAACTGGCACAGATACGCAGTATTTT
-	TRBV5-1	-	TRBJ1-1	CASQPLGRLNTEAFF	TGCGCCAGTCAACCCCTGGGGAGATTGAACACTGAAGCTTTCTTT
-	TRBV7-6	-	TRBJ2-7	CASSLASGSSYEQYF	TGTGCCAGCAGCTTAGCTAGCGGTAGCTCCTACGAGCAGTACTTC
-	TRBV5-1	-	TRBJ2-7	CASSLVGREQYF	TGCGCCAGCAGCTTGGTGGGGCGCGAGCAGTACTTC
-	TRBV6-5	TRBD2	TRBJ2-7	CASSHRLAGGYEQYF	TGTGCCAGCAGTCACAGACTAGCGGGAGGATACGAGCAGTACTTC
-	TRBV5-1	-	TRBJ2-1	CASSLEFRRGEQFF	TGCGCCAGCAGCTTGGAGTTTAGGAGAGGCGAGCAGTTCTTC
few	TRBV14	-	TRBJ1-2	CASSQDLPRPVGYTF	TGTGCCAGCAGCCAAGACCTCCCGAGGCCGGTCGGCTACACCTTC
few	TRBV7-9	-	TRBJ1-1	CASSSQLNTEAFF	TGTGCCAGCAGCTCCCAATTGAACACTGAAGCTTTCTTT
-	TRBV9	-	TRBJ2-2	CASSLRRVPNTGELFF	TGTGCCAGCAGCCTTAGACGGGTCCCGAACACCGGGGAGCTGTTTTTT
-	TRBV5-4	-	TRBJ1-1	CASRLYRETEAFF	TGTGCCAGCAGGTTGTACAGGGAAACTGAAGCTTTCTTT
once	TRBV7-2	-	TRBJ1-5	CASSLVGAEYQPQHF	TGTGCCAGCAGCTTAGTGGGGGCAGAGTATCAGCCCCAGCATTTT
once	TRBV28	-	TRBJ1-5	CASRGAGEQPQHF	TGTGCCAGCCGGGGGGCCGGAGAACAGCCCCAGCATTTT